This T cell receptor beta chain was documented in a study of T-cell memory formation after mild COVID-19. Findings and caveats of the study: Whether second-wave clones peaking at day 37 were SARS-CoV-2 specific went unconfirmed. Shrinking CD4+ clones were chiefly CM and EM; CD8+ ones were chiefly EMRA.

Deletions cut 7 bases from V and 5 bases from J, with 17 bases between. There are 14 residues in the CDR3. Germline V gene sequence: CDR1 MNHNY, CDR2 SVGAGI (reference sequence). To note about this clonotype: Its antigen is as yet unknown.

MiXCR was run by TCRdb on the 5' RACE reads, yielding one entry per CDR3 protein. Here the sample spans some 150,000 distinct CDR3 sequences, about a fifth being singletons. This clonotype was sampled from an adult woman who had mild COVID-19 (a few samples of this study predate the infection). Cell type and time point are not known. Input material: PBMCs or a T cell subset sorted from them (not recorded which). This sequence joins TRBV6-6 and TRBJ1-1; D gene uncertain. CDR3 nucleotides: TGTGCCAGCACTTCATTGGCCTCCGGGACTGAAGCTTTCTTT. Its protein is CASTSLASGTEAFF.